The source of this T cell receptor beta chain is a study of CD8+ T cells in alopecia areata. Looking at the study overall: Twice daily, treated patients received 5 to 10 mg of oral tofacitinib. General study results and limits: Sequenced scalp T cells also include alphabeta T cells resident in normal skin. Lesional scalp displayed greater clonality than normal scalp, most notably in alopecia totalis/universalis.

Isolated RNA was reverse transcribed into cDNA used as the sequencing template. TCRdb's table, derived via immunoSEQ multiplex PCR, lists solely in-frame clones and lacks some. Of fewer than 100,000 clones listed, about 45% are singletons. Lesional scalp punch biopsies and peripheral blood came from alopecia areata patients. This clone was counted only a few times. Its matching antigen is unknown. J was trimmed by 1 base and V by 4 bases; bases with no gene match: 9. Per the germline V gene, CDR1 is SQVTM and CDR2 is ANQGSEA. The CDR3 runs to 15 residues. This receptor was taken from a human donor with alopecia areata. Sequencing was performed on CD4+ T cells sorted from blood. The genes are TRBV29-1 and TRBJ1-1, with 7 bases fitting TRBD1. CDR3 sequence reads: CSVGATRGANTEAFF. The CDR3 region has the DNA TGCAGCGTTGGGGCCACCAGGGGGGCGAACACTGAAGCTTTCTTT. The complete variable domain, with remaining parts taken from reference TRBV29-1 and TRBJ1-1, reads SAVISQKPSRDICQRGTSLTIQCQVDSQVTMMFWYRQQPGQSLTLIATANQGSEATYESGFVIDKFPISRPNLTFSTLTVSNMSPEDSSIYLCSVGATRGANTEAFFGQGTRLTVV.